Below, one TCR beta chain is given with its context. Trimming removed 2 bases from V and 7 bases from J, with 11 bases in between. The CDR3 covers 14 residues. The germline V gene encodes CDR1 MGHRA and CDR2 YSYEKL. The sample originates from a study of blood T cells in healthy people across ages. The use of a sample-barcoded 5' primer and a J-beta primer mix characterized a second PCR of 7 to 11 cycles. All cDNA molecules were each tagged by a template-switch adaptor with 12 random nucleotides. In TCRdb, the 5' RACE reads were re-called with MiXCR into one record per CDR3 protein. This sample yields hundreds of thousands of distinct CDR3 sequences, of which approximately 60% are seen a single time; about 26% belongs to the top ten.

V is TRBV4-1 and J is TRBJ1-4, with D possibly being TRBD1 (6 bases). This receptor was taken from a man aged 35 to 55 in good health. Input material: blood. The CDR3 loop reads CASSQLAGVEKLFF. In DNA, the CDR3 is TGCGCCAGCAGCCAATTGGCAGGGGTTGAAAAACTGTTTTTT.